This T cell receptor beta chain was retrieved from a study of blood T cell repertoires in COVID-19 (TCRdb year 2020). Regarding the complete study: Samples from collaborators originated in the United States, Italy and Spain and spanned both the acute and convalescent phases of COVID-19. The material from the prospective study consisted of cDNA or gDNA derived from T cells, B-cell-depleted T cells, or PBMCs. The dataset comprised deeply sampled blood TCRbeta repertoires from subjects exposed to, actively infected with, or recovered from COVID-19. A freely available public database, intended as a resource for researchers studying the immune response to SARS-CoV-2, is where the repertoires were released. Samples came from the ongoing ImmuneRACE study (first 160 participants) plus 1,254 subjects from 6 global collaborators. Sample metadata almost always included a de-identified subject ID, COVID-19 status, age in years and sex. Where available, HLA class I and class II types were taken from metadata supplied by the sample provider and were not determined by assay-based typing. General conclusions and limits of the study: How much clinical and demographic metadata was included differed by source and by participant, and the metadata was provided uncurated.

Samples from volunteer blood donors who had recovered from COVID-19 were contributed by a second Seattle source. The collaborating institutions used their own protocols to collect whole blood in K2EDTA tubes. Collaborator samples were shipped for TCRbeta analysis as frozen whole blood, isolated PBMCs, or DNA extracted from either sample type. Taken from cysteine to phenylalanine, the CDR3 has 12 residues. Kept here is only the CDR3 DNA, which spans 36 bases and is read in frame from base 1. CDR1 and CDR2, looked up from the germline V gene, are KGHSH and LQKENI. V gives up 0 bases and J gives up 6 bases, and the segment between their germline ends measures 6 bases. As regards this clone: Its specific antigen is unknown. No base-level quality is on record; no much larger clone is a single base apart.

TCRbeta CDR3 regions were amplified from genomic DNA using the immunoSEQ Assay, a bias-controlled multiplex PCR. In the original analysis: The number of nucleated cells in each sample was estimated from the amplification of reference gene primers within the assay. To quantify the absolute abundance of each unique TCRbeta CDR3 rearrangement, sequence reads were collapsed and filtered. Productive Simpson clonality was computed per sample as the square root of Simpson's diversity index over productive rearrangements. TCRdb stores this immuneACCESS table with in-frame sequences only. Part of the clones is absent; in the studies checked, under half of the shortfall reflects unresolved V genes, and no reason is known for the rest. D and trimming were read from the DNA, whereas the V and J calls and clone size are those reported in that table. This sample lists 240,000 or so clones; approximately 84% were detected once. The top ten clonotypes cover roughly 3% of the sample.

This TCR was recovered from a woman in her 30s who had recovered from COVID-19. The source material was peripheral blood. This sequence uses TRBV18 and TRBJ2-7, with the D gene not confidently named. The bases are TGTGCCAGCTCACCACCGTGGCCCGAGCAGTACTTC. Its protein is CASSPPWPEQYF. The reference TRBV18 and TRBJ2-7 proteins fill in what lies around the CDR3, so the full variable domain reads NAGVMQNPRHLVRRRGQEARLRCSPMKGHSHVYWYRQLPEEGLKFMVYLQKENIIDESGMPKERFSAEFPKEGPSILRIQQVVRGDSAAYFCASSPPWPEQYFGPGTRLTVT.